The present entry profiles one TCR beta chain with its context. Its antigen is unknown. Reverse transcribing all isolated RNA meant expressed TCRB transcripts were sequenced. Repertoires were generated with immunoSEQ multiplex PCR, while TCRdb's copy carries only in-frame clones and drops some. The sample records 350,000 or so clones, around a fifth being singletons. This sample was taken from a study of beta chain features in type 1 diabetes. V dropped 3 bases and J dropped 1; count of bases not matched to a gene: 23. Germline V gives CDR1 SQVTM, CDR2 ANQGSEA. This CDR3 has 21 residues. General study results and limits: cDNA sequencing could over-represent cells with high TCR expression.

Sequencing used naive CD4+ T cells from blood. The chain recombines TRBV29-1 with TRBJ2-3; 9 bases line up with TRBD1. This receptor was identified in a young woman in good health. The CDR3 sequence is CSVEDRGTSGRRTTRTDTQYF. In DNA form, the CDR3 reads TGCAGCGTTGAGGACAGGGGTACATCTGGGAGACGGACAACCCGCACAGATACGCAGTATTTT.